Detailed here is one TCR beta chain. Its antigen is unknown. This record comes from a study of blood T cells in healthy people across ages. Study-level results: Because donor CMV status was unknown, expanded clonotype changes were possibly confounded.

The CDR3 contains 15 residues. Losses at the gene ends were 5 bases for V and 6 bases for J; bases not matched to a gene: 9. Looked up from germline, CDR1 is SGHAT and CDR2 is FQNNGV. Together with a sample-barcoded 5' primer, a J-beta primer mix was included in a second PCR lasting about 7 to 11 cycles. The template-switch adaptor, which had 12 random nucleotides, put a tag on each cDNA molecule. One entry per CDR3 protein results from TCRdb running MiXCR on the 5' RACE reads. Seen here are 1.5 million to 2 million distinct CDR3 sequences, approximately 50% observed once, and the top ten hold less than 2.5%.

The V and J genes are TRBV11-2 and TRBJ2-1, with 8 positions matching TRBD1. The receptor was isolated from a woman in her 40s in good health. Sequenced sample: blood. The DNA for the CDR3 is TGTGCCAGCAGCCACACCGGGACAGGCCTCAATGAGCAGTTCTTC. It encodes CASSHTGTGLNEQFF. Filled out from reference TRBV11-2 and TRBJ2-1, the complete variable domain reads EAGVAQSPRYKIIEKRQSVAFWCNPISGHATLYWYQQILGQGPKLLIQFQNNGVVDDSQLPKDRFSAERLKGVDSTLKIQPAKLEDSAVYLCASSHTGTGLNEQFFGPGTRLTVL.